The 23 T cell receptor beta chains below were found in one sample sequenced in a study of blood T cell repertoires in COVID-19. Produced via immunoSEQ multiplex PCR; TCRdb's table is partial and in-frame only. The sample lists about 100,000 clones, approximately 83% occurring once. Material for sequencing was peripheral blood. Source of these receptors: a woman of 80 years or more with active or convalescent COVID-19.

This sequence joins TRBV28 and TRBJ1-5, with 8 bases aligning to TRBD1. Trimming cost V 5 bases and J 5 bases; bases outside gene matches: 5. Germline assignment: CDR1 MDHEN and CDR2 SYDVKM. The CDR3 has 14 amino acids. The CDR3 spells CASSKTGAYQPQHF. CDR3 DNA: TGTGCCAGCAGTAAGACAGGGGCGTATCAGCCCCAGCATTTT.

The gene calls are TRBV19 and TRBJ2-7, with D uncertain. The CDR3 loop spans 14 amino acids. V was trimmed by 1 base and J by 0 bases, leaving 7 bases between them. Looked up from germline, CDR1 is LNHDA and CDR2 is SQIVND (reference sequence). The chain's CDR3 is CASSIGRSSYEQYF. CDR3 sequence (DNA): TGTGCCAGTAGTATAGGTCGGAGCTCCTACGAGCAGTACTTC.

The chain combines TRBV30 with TRBJ1-1; D is ambiguous. CDR3 length: 15 amino acids. Trimming left V 1 base short and J 1 base short, with 13 bases between. Germline lookup yields CDR1 GTSNPN and CDR2 SVGIG (reference sequence). CDR3 nucleotide sequence: TGTGCCTGGAGTGCTGTACCCATCAGGAACACTGAAGCTTTCTTT. It yields the protein CAWSAVPIRNTEAFF.

The genes are TRBV6-5 and TRBJ1-2, with a possible D match to TRBD1 (5 bases). Deletions cut 5 bases from V and 4 bases from J, with 11 bases between. The CDR3 loop spans 13 amino acids. Germline assignment: CDR1 MNHEY and CDR2 SVGAGI. The CDR3 loop reads CASSLQEGYGYTF. The DNA of the CDR3 is TGTGCCAGCAGTCTACAGGAGGGCTATGGCTACACCTTC.

The chain uses TRBV7-7 and TRBJ2-1; 8 bases fit TRBD2. Germline V gene lookup returns CDR1 SSHAT and CDR2 FNYEAQ (reference sequence). CDR3 length equals 14 residues. CDR3 in DNA: TGTGCTAGCGGCGCGGGAGGTTCTTTGAATGAGCAGTTCTTC. Translated, it gives CASGAGGSLNEQFF.

This clone was seen a single time. The rearrangement uses TRBV18 and TRBJ2-7; TRBD1 matches at 9 bases. The germline V gene encodes CDR1 KGHSH and CDR2 LQKENI. CDR3 size: 15 residues. The V gene end was trimmed by 3 bases and the J gene end by 4 bases; junction bases not matched to a gene: 7. The CDR3 loop is CASSPYRDRAYEQYF. DNA of the CDR3: TGTGCCAGCTCACCGTACCGGGACAGGGCATACGAGCAGTACTTC.

Only one count was recorded for this clone. This chain connects TRBV5-1 to TRBJ2-7, with D perhaps TRBD1 (7 bases). Trimming took 0 bases from V and 7 from J, leaving 17 bases between them. The germline V gene encodes CDR1 SGHRS and CDR2 YFSETQ. The CDR3 runs 15 residues. The CDR3 is CASSLGTDRAGEQYF. CDR3 nucleotide sequence: TGCGCCAGCAGCTTGGGGACTGACAGGGCGGGAGAGCAGTACTTC.

The sample holds a few counts of this clone. The CDR3 DNA follows: TGTGCCAGCAGTCCCGGACAGGGGGCACGGCCCCAGCATTTT. It codes for CASSPGQGARPQHF. The chain carries TRBV28 and TRBJ1-5, with 11 bases that match TRBD1. This CDR3 has 14 residues. Germline CDR1 reads MDHEN; CDR2 reads SYDVKM. Trimming cost V 5 bases and J 9 bases; bases outside gene matches: 6.

V is TRBV30 and J is TRBJ2-7; 8 nucleotides match TRBD1. Trimming removed 2 bases from V and 4 bases from J; junction bases left unmatched: 7. The CDR3 runs to 14 residues. Germline V lookup: CDR1 GTSNPN, CDR2 SVGIG (reference sequence). The CDR3 sequence is CAWSQGAGFYEQYF. CDR3 nucleotides: TGTGCCTGGAGTCAGGGGGCAGGGTTTTACGAGCAGTACTTC.

This clone has a single count. The gene calls are TRBV6-5 and TRBJ1-5, with D perhaps matching TRBD1 (6 bases). The ends were cut back, 6 bases at V and 8 bases at J, with 14 bases in the middle. The germline CDR1 and CDR2 sequences are MNHEY and SVGAGI. This CDR3 has 13 residues. The CDR3 DNA sequence: TGTGCCAGCAGAGCAAACAGGGAAGAGCCCCAGCATTTT. Its translation is CASRANREEPQHF.

The CDR3 sequence is CASSPDRYNGRDTEAFF. DNA of the CDR3: TGTGCCAGTAGCCCAGATAGGTACAACGGGCGGGACACTGAAGCTTTCTTT. V usage is TRBV19 and J usage is TRBJ1-1, with unresolved D. Germline loops: CDR1 LNHDA, CDR2 SQIVND (reference sequence). The CDR3 has 17 amino acids. Trimming shortened V by 6 bases and J by 3 bases, and 23 bases separated the two germline ends. The full variable domain, with the rest looked up from reference TRBV19 and TRBJ1-1, is DGGITQSPKYLFRKEGQNVTLSCEQNLNHDAMYWYRQDPGQGLRLIYYSQIVNDFQKGDIAEGYSVSREKKESFPLTVTSAQKNPTAFYLCASSPDRYNGRDTEAFFGQGTRLTVV.

J is TRBJ1-6 and V is TRBV28; the D gene is possibly TRBD1 (5 bases). The V end lost 10 bases, the J end lost 7 bases, and 8 bases lay between the germline ends. The CDR3 runs to 11 residues. Germline CDR1 MDHEN, CDR2 SYDVKM. The CDR3 protein is CATQGNSPLHF. The CDR3 nucleotides read TGTGCCACCCAGGGAAATTCACCCCTCCACTTT.

This clone came up once. This rearrangement joins TRBV19 to TRBJ1-3; D not resolved. V lost 3 bases and J 3 bases, leaving 12 bases between the germline ends. The CDR3 runs to 15 residues. The germline V gene has CDR1 LNHDA and CDR2 SQIVND (reference sequence). The CDR3 DNA reads as TGTGCCAGTAGTATCAACGGCGGTCGTGGAAACACCATATATTTT. Translating it yields CASSINGGRGNTIYF. The full variable domain, completed using reference TRBV19 and TRBJ1-3, is DGGITQSPKYLFRKEGQNVTLSCEQNLNHDAMYWYRQDPGQGLRLIYYSQIVNDFQKGDIAEGYSVSREKKESFPLTVTSAQKNPTAFYLCASSINGGRGNTIYFGEGSWLTVV.

This clone was observed once. The chain uses TRBV23-1 and TRBJ1-5, with 9 positions matching TRBD1. TRBV23-1 is an ORF, and what it does is uncertain. With 7 bases clipped from V and 3 bases from J, the junction kept 10 bases outside the gene matches. The CDR3 consists of 16 residues. The CDR3 DNA reads as TGCGCCAGCACGAGATTCCGGGACAGGGACAATCAGCCCCAGCATTTT. This gives the protein CASTRFRDRDNQPQHF.

The rearrangement links TRBV7-8 to TRBJ1-2; TRBD1 matches 9 bases. The CDR3 spans 14 residues. With V trimmed by 2 bases and J by 5 bases, 3 bases remained unmatched. The germline CDR1 and CDR2 sequences are SGHVS and FQNEAQ. Written as DNA, the CDR3 is TGTGCCAGCAGCTTAAGGGGGACAGGGTATGGCTACACCTTC. Residues: CASSLRGTGYGYTF.

The chain employs TRBV18 and TRBJ1-4, with D possibly TRBD1 on 6 matching bases. With 4 bases removed from V and 5 bases from J, the gap between germline ends came to 14 bases. Germline V gene sequence: CDR1 KGHSH, CDR2 LQKENI. This CDR3 is built from 15 residues. CDR3 nucleotide sequence: TGTGCCAGCTCACTAGAACAGGGAAGAAATGAAAAACTGTTTTTT. Translation: CASSLEQGRNEKLFF. Together with reference TRBV18 and TRBJ1-4, the CDR3 gives the full variable domain: NAGVMQNPRHLVRRRGQEARLRCSPMKGHSHVYWYRQLPEEGLKFMVYLQKENIIDESGMPKERFSAEFPKEGPSILRIQQVVRGDSAAYFCASSLEQGRNEKLFFGSGTQLSVL.

The chain couples TRBV5-4 to TRBJ2-5; 10 bases match TRBD1. J lost 11 bases, V lost 3 bases, and 10 bases had no gene match. CDR1 SGHNT and CDR2 YYREEE come from the germline V gene (reference sequence). The CDR3 consists of 14 residues. The CDR3 protein is CASSSSTGGLSQYF. CDR3 DNA sequence: TGTGCCAGCAGCTCGTCGACAGGGGGCTTGTCTCAGTACTTC.

This chain joins TRBV5-1 and TRBJ1-1; the match to TRBD1 covers 12 bases. Trimming took 4 bases from V and 4 from J; bases not matched to a gene: 20. There are 20 residues in the CDR3. Germline CDR1 SGHRS, CDR2 YFSETQ. CDR3 nucleotides: TGCGCCAGCAGCCCCCCTCCGGGACAGGGGGCCACCCAGTCGGGCACTGAAGCTTTCTTT. It translates to CASSPPPGQGATQSGTEAFF.

The chain links TRBV6-1 to TRBJ2-7; 11 bases agree with TRBD1. The CDR3 totals 20 residues. In germline, CDR1 is MNHNS, CDR2 SASEGT. Trimming took 0 bases from V and 3 from J; bases not matched to a gene: 16. This CDR3 reads CASSEAWGQGGGKLNYEQYF. DNA of the CDR3: TGTGCCAGCAGTGAAGCTTGGGGACAGGGGGGCGGAAAATTAAACTACGAGCAGTACTTC.

The chain couples TRBV6-1 to TRBJ1-5, with 10 positions matching TRBD1. J lost 0 bases, V lost 4 bases, and 9 bases had no gene match. The CDR3 runs 18 residues. Germline V gene data show CDR1 as MNHNS and CDR2 as SASEGT. The CDR3 here is CASSVSGTGALSNQPQHF. CDR3 sequence (DNA): TGTGCCAGCAGTGTTTCCGGGACAGGGGCGCTTAGCAATCAGCCCCAGCATTTT.

The chain uses TRBV27 and TRBJ1-1; no clear D gene. Trimming left V 3 bases short and J 5 bases short, with 10 bases between. From germline, CDR1 is MNHEY and CDR2 SMNVEV (reference sequence). The CDR3 has 13 amino acids. CDR3 nucleotides: TGTGCCAGCAGTTTGCGGAGGAGGACTGAAGCTTTCTTT. It codes for CASSLRRRTEAFF.

The J gene is TRBJ1-3, the V gene TRBV15; the D is unclear. Trimming cost V 1 base and J 3 bases, with 4 bases left between them. Looked up from germline, CDR1 is LNHNV and CDR2 is YYDKDF (reference sequence). The CDR3 is 13 amino acids. CDR3 bases: TGTGCCACCAGCAGAGGACTTGGAAACACCATATATTTT. Protein sequence: CATSRGLGNTIYF.

The chain employs TRBV12-3 or TRBV12-4 and TRBJ2-3; D is unclear. The V end lost 5 bases, the J end lost 9 bases, and 15 bases lay between the germline ends. The CDR3 extends over 13 amino acids. The CDR3 region has the DNA TGTGCCAGCAGTCCCGGTCCTCAAAAAACGCAGTATTTT. It yields the protein CASSPGPQKTQYF.